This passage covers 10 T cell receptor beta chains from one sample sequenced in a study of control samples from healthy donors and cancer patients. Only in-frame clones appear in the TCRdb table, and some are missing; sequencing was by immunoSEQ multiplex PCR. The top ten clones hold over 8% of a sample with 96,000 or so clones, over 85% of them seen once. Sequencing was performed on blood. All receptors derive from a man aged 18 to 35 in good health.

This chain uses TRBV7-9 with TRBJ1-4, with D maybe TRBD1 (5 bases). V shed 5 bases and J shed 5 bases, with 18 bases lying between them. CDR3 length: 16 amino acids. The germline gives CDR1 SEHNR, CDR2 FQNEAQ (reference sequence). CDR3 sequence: CASSPGKDRLNEKLFF. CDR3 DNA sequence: TGTGCCAGCAGCCCAGGGAAAGACAGACTAAATGAAAAACTGTTTTTT.

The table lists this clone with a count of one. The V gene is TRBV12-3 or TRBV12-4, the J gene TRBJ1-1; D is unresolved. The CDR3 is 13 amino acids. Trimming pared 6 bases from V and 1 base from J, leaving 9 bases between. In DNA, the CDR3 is TGTGCCAGCAGCCCTGGGGAGAACACTGAAGCTTTCTTT. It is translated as CASSPGENTEAFF.

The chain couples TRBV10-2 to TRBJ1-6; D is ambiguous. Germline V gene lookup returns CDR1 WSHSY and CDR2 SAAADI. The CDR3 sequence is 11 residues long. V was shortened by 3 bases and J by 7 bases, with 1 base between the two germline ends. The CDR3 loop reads CASSENSPLHF. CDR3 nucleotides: TGCGCCAGCAGTGAAAATTCACCCCTCCACTTT.

The CDR3: CATSRGGTGNTEAFF. The CDR3 coding sequence is TGTGCCACCAGCAGGGGGGGGACAGGAAACACTGAAGCTTTCTTT. This chain connects TRBV15 to TRBJ1-1; TRBD1 matches 8 bases. Per the germline V gene, CDR1 is LNHNV and CDR2 is YYDKDF (reference sequence). There are 15 residues in the CDR3. V was clipped by 3 bases and J by 2 bases; unmatched bases: 5.

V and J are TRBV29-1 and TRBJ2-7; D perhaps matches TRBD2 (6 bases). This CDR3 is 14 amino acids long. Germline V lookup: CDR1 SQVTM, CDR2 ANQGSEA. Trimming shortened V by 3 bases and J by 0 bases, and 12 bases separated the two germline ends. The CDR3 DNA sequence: TGCAGCGTTGAGGGAGGTGCCTACTCCTACGAGCAGTACTTC. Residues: CSVEGGAYSYEQYF.

CDR3 region: CASSLSPTPHYGYTF. The CDR3 region has the DNA TGTGCCAGCAGCTTGTCACCGACACCCCACTATGGCTACACCTTC. The gene calls are TRBV5-5 and TRBJ1-2; D remains unclear. Deletions cut 1 base from V and 3 bases from J, with 13 bases between. This CDR3 has 15 residues. Germline lookup yields CDR1 SGHKS and CDR2 YYEKEE (reference sequence).

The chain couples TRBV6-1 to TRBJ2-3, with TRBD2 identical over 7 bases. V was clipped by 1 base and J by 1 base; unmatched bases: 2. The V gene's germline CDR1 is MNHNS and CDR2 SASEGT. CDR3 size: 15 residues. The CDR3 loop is CASSEEAGGTDTQYF. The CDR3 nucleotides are TGTGCCAGCAGTGAAGAGGCGGGGGGCACAGATACGCAGTATTTT.

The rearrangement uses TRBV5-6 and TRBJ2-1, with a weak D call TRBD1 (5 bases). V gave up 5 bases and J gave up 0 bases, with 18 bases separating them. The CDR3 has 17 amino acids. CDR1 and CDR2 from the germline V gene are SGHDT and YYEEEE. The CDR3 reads CASSQKWVGDSYNEQFF. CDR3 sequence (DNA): TGTGCCAGCAGTCAAAAGTGGGTAGGGGACTCCTACAATGAGCAGTTCTTC.

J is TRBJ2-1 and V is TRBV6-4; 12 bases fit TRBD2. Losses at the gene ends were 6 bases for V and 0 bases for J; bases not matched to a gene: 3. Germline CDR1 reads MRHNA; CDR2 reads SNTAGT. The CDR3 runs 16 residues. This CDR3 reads CASSLAGGSSYNEQFF. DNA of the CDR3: TGTGCCAGCAGCCTAGCGGGGGGGAGCTCCTACAATGAGCAGTTCTTC.

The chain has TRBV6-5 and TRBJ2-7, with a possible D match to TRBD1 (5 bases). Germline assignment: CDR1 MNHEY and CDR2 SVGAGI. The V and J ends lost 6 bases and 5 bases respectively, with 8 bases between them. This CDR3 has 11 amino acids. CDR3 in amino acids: CASSQGHEQYF. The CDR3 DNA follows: TGTGCCAGCAGCCAGGGTCACGAGCAGTACTTC.